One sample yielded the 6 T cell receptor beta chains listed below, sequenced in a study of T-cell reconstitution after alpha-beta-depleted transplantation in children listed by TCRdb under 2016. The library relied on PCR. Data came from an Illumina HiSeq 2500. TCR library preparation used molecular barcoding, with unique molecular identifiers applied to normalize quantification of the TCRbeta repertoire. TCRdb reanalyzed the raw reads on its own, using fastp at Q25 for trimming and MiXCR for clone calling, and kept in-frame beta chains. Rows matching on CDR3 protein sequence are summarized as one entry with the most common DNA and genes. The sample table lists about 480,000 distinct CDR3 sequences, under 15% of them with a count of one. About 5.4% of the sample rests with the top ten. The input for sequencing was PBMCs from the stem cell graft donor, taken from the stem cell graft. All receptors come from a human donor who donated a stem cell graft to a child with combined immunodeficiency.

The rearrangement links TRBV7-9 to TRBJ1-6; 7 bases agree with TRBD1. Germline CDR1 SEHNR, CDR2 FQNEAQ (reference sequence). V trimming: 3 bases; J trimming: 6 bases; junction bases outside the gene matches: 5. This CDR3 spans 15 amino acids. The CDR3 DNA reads TGTGCCAGCAGCTTGGATGGGACAGCTAATTCACCCCTCCACTTT. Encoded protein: CASSLDGTANSPLHF.

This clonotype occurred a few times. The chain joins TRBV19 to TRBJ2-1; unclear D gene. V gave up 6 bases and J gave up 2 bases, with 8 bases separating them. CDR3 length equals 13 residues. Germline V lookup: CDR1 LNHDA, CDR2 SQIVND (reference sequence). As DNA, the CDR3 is TGTGCCAGTAGGGTAGATACCTACAATGAGCAGTTCTTC. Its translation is CASRVDTYNEQFF.

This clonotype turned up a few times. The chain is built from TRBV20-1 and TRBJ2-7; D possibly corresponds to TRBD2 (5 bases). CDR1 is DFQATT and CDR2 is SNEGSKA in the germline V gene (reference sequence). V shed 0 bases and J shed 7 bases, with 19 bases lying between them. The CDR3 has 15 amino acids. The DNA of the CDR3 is TGCAGTGCTAGAGATTTAGGACTCGCCTCGGGGGAGCAGTACTTC. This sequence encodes CSARDLGLASGEQYF.

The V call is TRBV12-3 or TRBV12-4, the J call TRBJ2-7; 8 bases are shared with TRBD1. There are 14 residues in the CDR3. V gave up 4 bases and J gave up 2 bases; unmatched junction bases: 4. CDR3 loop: CASSSRGRPYEQYF. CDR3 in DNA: TGTGCCAGCAGTTCCAGGGGGCGCCCCTACGAGCAGTACTTC.

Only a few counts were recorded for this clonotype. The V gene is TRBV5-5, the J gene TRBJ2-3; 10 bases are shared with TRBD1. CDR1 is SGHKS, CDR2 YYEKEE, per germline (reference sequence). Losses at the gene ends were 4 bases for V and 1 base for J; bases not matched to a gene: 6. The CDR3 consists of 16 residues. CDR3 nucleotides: TGTGCCAGCAGCCCTAGGGACAGGGGACGCACAGATACGCAGTATTTT. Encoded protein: CASSPRDRGRTDTQYF.

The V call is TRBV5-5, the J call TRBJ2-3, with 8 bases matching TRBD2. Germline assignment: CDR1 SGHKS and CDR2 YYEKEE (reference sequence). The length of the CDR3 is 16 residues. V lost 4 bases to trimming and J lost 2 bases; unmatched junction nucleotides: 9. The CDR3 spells CASSRGRGDSTDTQYF. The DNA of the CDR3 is TGTGCCAGCAGCCGAGGGCGGGGGGACTCCACAGATACGCAGTATTTT.